The clone carrying this T cell receptor beta chain was observed once. Its antigen is not known. These data originate in a study of T cell responses to AZD1222 COVID-19 vaccine. Study details: Researchers grouped second doses given at about 4 or about 12 weeks into one pool. General observations from the study: Repertoires were obtained only post-peak T cell response. Donors were largely white British and mainly female; clonal diversity was possibly underestimated.

Repertoires were generated with immunoSEQ multiplex PCR, while TCRdb's copy carries only in-frame clones and drops some. Here the sample spans around 180,000 clones, 80% to 95% being singletons. The receptor's source is an adult in good health. The sequencing here drew on peripheral blood, taken on day 0 of AZD1222 vaccination.

The CDR3 coding sequence is TGTGCCACCAGTGACCCCGACGCAGGGGTGGGGAACACTGAAGCTTTCTTT. Residues: CATSDPDAGVGNTEAFF. The rearrangement uses TRBV24-1 and TRBJ1-1, with a tentative D call TRBD1 (6 bases). This CDR3 comprises 17 residues. Germline V CDR1 and CDR2: KGHDR, SFDVKD. The V end lost 4 bases, the J end lost 1 base, and 18 bases lay between the germline ends.